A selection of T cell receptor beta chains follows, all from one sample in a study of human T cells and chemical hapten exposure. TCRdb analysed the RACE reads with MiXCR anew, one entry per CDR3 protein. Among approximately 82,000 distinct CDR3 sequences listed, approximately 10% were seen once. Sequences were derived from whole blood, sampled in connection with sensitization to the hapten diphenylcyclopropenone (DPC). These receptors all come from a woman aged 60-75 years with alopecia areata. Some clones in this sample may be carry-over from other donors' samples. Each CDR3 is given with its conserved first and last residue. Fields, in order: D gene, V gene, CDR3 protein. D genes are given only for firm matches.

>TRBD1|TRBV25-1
CASSTEQGADYGYTF
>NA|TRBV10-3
CAISALSNAGTDTQYF
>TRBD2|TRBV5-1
CASSLMTSGGTGDTQYF
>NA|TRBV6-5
CASSYSVPGRSGEQYF
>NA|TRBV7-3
CASSEGSGNTIYF
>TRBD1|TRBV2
CASRVDRAADTQYF
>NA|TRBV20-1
CSAQKSPGNTEAFF
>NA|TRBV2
CASSGTSSTDTQYF
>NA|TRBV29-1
CSVLTDTQYF
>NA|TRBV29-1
CSVEQGDEAFF
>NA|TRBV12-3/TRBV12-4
CASSRPRGEAFF
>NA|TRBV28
CASSFATSEYF
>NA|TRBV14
CASSQARYSFYNSPLHF
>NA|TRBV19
CASSHLSAGSPYNSPLHF
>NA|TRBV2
CASSVHGDGYGYTF
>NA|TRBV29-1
CSVGEPGGYGYTF
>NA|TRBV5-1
CASSLLLNTEAFF
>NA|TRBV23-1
CASSQSIRGLDGRGEQYF
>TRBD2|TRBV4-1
CASSQGLAGGETQYF
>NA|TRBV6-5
CASSYTRARGGEQYF
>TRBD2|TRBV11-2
CASSPGLVPPQFSYEQYF
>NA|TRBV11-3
CASSYGPRTEAFF
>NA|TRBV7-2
CASSLLVRGFPAQNSPLHF
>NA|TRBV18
CASSPPGNTEAFF
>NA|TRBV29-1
CSVDVQGGTSSYEQYF
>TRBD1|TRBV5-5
CASSLEGQGYTEAFF
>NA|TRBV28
CASSLLIAKAFF
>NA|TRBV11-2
CASSGQNTGELFF
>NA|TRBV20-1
CSAIREGGYGYTF
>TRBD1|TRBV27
CASSMQGGNQPQHF
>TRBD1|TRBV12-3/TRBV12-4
CASSLNRGDYTF
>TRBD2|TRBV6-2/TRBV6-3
CASSYITGLAGGNTGELFF
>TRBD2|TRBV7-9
CASSILAGGPNEQFF